This TCR beta chain is drawn from a study of beta chain features in type 1 diabetes listed by TCRdb under 2018. Notes on the research overall: Mean age, gender distribution, total cell number and subset yield did not differ between patients and healthy donors. A total of 107,917,701 sorted cells were examined across all samples, and the number of cells per subset was strongly correlated with RNA yield. The study compared the TCRB repertoires of sorted circulating CD4+ T cell subsets in recently diagnosed type 1 diabetes patients with those in matched healthy donors. Whereas all 30 or so donors provided naive and central memory subsets, regulatory and stem cell-like memory subsets were isolated from just 8 patients and roughly 8 healthy donors.

From each donor, a single peripheral blood sample of about 100 mL on average was drawn into heparinised tubes. A BD FACSAria II was used to sort naive, central memory, regulatory and stem cell-like memory CD4+ T cells with a panel that included CD45RO, CCR7, CD25, CD127, CD95 and CD27. All sorted populations exceeded 95% purity. PBMCs were separated immediately by Lymphoprep density gradient centrifugation and were stained directly, without being cultured. Samples were stained and sorted in pairs, with one healthy donor and one patient per experiment, so that batch effects were minimized. CDR3 length: 15 amino acids, cysteine to phenylalanine. Left in the record is the CDR3 DNA by itself, 45 bases read in frame from the first base. V is shortened by 7 bases, J by 4 bases, and the region joining them spans 20 bases. CDR1 and CDR2, looked up from the germline V gene, are SNHLY and FYNNEI. The entire isolated RNA was reverse transcribed using the High Capacity cDNA Reverse Transcription Kit, and thus expressed TCRB transcripts were sequenced. Deep immunoSEQ sequencing was performed on naive, central memory and regulatory T cell samples, with an average of roughly 3.6 million total reads per sample. After sorted cells were lysed in RLT buffer, RNA was extracted with DNase-treated RNeasy Micro or Mini kits, with the choice depending on cell number. Each cell subset was processed on its own to prevent cross-contamination, while patient and healthy donor samples were processed together. TCRB sequences were amplified from cDNA with the immunoSEQ multiplex PCR, producing 87-bp fragments spanning the CDR3 region. The amplicons were sequenced using the Illumina HiSeq platform. For the original study's pipeline: Synthetic template baselines were used to correct PCR bias computationally, reads within Hamming distance 2 were collapsed together, and singletons that could not be merged were discarded. By aligning reads against IMGT, V, D and J genes, CDR3 length, and insertions or deletions at six rearrangement sites were assigned. Clonotype counts were normalized to sorted cell number within each subset before computing true diversity and Gini coefficients with the tcR R package. The overlap coefficient, calculated on TCRB nucleotide sequences, was used to measure repertoire sharing. What TCRdb holds here is the immuneACCESS table cut down to in-frame rearrangements. Part of the clones is not present; checked against another copy, under half of the missing clones reflect an unresolved V gene, and the others are unexplained. Clone size and the V and J calls come from that table; the DNA yielded D and trimming. In all, the sample holds around 200,000 clones, and more than 10% of those were seen once. The ten largest clones take up 0.62% of the sample.

This clone showed up just a few times. This clone's antigen is unknown. Base qualities are not provided; no much larger clone lies one nucleotide away. Results and caveats for the whole study, not just this receptor: Shorter templates might be favored by PCR, yet because patient and control samples were amplified and corrected together, any such skew would affect both groups equally. Only small numbers of individuals were included in the HLA sub-analyses, which left unresolved whether HLA type had any influence on TCRB rearrangement. A moderate but significant shortening of TCRB CDR3 length was observed in type 1 diabetes patients in all four CD4+ subsets. Fewer insertions and more nucleotide deletions at VDJ recombination sites were observed in patients with type 1 diabetes, implying thymic rearrangement abnormalities. Sequencing cDNA rather than genomic DNA could over-represent highly expressing activated cells, although activation and CD3 levels did not differ between groups. Naive, central memory and regulatory TCRB repertoires appeared to be more similar among patients than among healthy donors.

The origin of this receptor is a woman younger than 35 in good health. Sequencing was performed on central memory CD4+ T cells from blood. The V and J genes are TRBV2 and TRBJ2-7, with TRBD1 perhaps the D gene, on 6 matching bases. The DNA sequence follows: TGTGCCAGCACCGCGAGGGGTGGTCAGGGGTACGAGCAGTACTTC. This yields the protein CASTARGGQGYEQYF.